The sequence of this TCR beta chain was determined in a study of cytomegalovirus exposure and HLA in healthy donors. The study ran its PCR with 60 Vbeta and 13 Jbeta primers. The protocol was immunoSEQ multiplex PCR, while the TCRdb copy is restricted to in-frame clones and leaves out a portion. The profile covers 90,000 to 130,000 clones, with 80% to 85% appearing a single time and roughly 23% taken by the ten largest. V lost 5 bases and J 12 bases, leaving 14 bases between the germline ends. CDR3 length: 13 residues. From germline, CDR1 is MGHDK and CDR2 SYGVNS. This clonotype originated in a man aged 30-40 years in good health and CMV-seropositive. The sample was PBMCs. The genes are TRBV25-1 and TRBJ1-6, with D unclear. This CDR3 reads CASSPRGGGPLHF. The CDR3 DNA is TGTGCCAGCAGTCCCCGGGGAGGAGGACCCCTCCACTTT.